This TCR beta chain stems from a study of T cell repertoires in cytomegalovirus infection. Study-level information: In the study, CMV epitopes included recently identified HLA-C-restricted and well-studied HLA-B-restricted ones. Through public TCR beta signatures, both CMV infection and matching HLA type were indicated. Study results and limitations: Identification of carriers of CMV plus the relevant HLA was achieved through cumulative public TCR beta family frequency. Ex vivo, HLA-C-restricted CMV-specific TCR beta clonotypes prevailed over the rest of the response.

The CDR3 contains 14 residues. The germline gives CDR1 MNHGY, CDR2 SAAAGT. The V gene lost 7 bases and the J gene lost 4 bases, with 14 bases spanning the gap. This clonotype was recorded once. Antigen unknown. TCRdb redid the calling of the reads with MiXCR, one entry per CDR3 protein. The table includes approximately 910,000 distinct CDR3 sequences, 31% detected once. This sequence joins TRBV6-8 and TRBJ2-4; TRBD2 might be the D (5 bases). The sequence was collected from a human donor in good health (CMV status not recorded). Some clones in this sample may be carry-over from other donors' samples. This specimen was cultured CD8+ T cells from PBMCs, taken from culture after CMV antigen stimulation. CDR3 DNA: TGTGCCAGCAAACCTCGGACGGGGAAAAACATTCAGTACTTC. This sequence encodes CASKPRTGKNIQYF.